The rows below give T cell receptor beta chains drawn from one sample of a study of blood T cell repertoires in COVID-19. Clones were read by immunoSEQ multiplex PCR, and TCRdb kept only the in-frame ones, dropping some. The sample includes some 22,000 clones, around 84% of them seen just once. Sequenced: peripheral blood. These receptors came from a woman of 80 years or more with acute or convalescent COVID-19. CDR3s include the opening cysteine and the closing phenylalanine or tryptophan. The D gene is left open where the match is weak. Rows give clone size only sometimes, using once, few, many, or a class for an expanded clone.

CDR3 protein,CDR3 DNA,clone size,D gene,J gene,V gene
CASSSTDRGGNQPQHF,TGTGCCAGCAGCTCCACGGACAGGGGGGGGAATCAGCCCCAGCATTTT,once,TRBD1,TRBJ1-5,TRBV6-6
CASSPPQGGNYGYTF,TGTGCCAGCTCACCACCGCAGGGGGGTAACTATGGCTACACCTTC,few,TRBD1,TRBJ1-2,TRBV18
CASSFGWAGYKETEAFF,TGTGCCAGCAGCTTCGGATGGGCAGGGTATAAGGAAACTGAAGCTTTCTTT,.,.,TRBJ1-1,TRBV11-2
CAWERPGGNQPQHF,TGTGCCTGGGAACGGCCGGGAGGGAATCAGCCCCAGCATTTT,few,.,TRBJ1-5,TRBV30
CASSLWGRTVQETQYF,TGTGCCAGCAGCTTGTGGGGGCGGACAGTTCAAGAGACCCAGTACTTC,.,.,TRBJ2-5,TRBV5-4
CASSPGGYQETQYF,TGCGCCAGCAGCCCGGGGGGGTACCAAGAGACCCAGTACTTC,.,TRBD2,TRBJ2-5,TRBV5-1
CSARREGFTDTQYF,TGCAGCGCCCGTCGAGAGGGATTCACAGATACGCAGTATTTT,once,.,TRBJ2-3,TRBV29-1
CASTGVNTGELFF,TGTGCCAGCACCGGGGTGAACACCGGGGAGCTGTTTTTT,few,.,TRBJ2-2,TRBV2
CASSQQNSNQPQHF,TGTGCCAGCAGCCAACAGAATAGCAATCAGCCCCAGCATTTT,.,.,TRBJ1-5,TRBV3-1/TRBV3-2
CASSHTGNTEAFF,TGCGCCAGCAGCCATACAGGGAACACTGAAGCTTTCTTT,.,.,TRBJ1-1,TRBV4-3
CASIDPGQGTRGYTF,TGTGCCAGTATCGACCCGGGACAGGGTACGCGTGGCTACACCTTC,.,TRBD1,TRBJ1-2,TRBV19
CASSRTGQETQYF,TGTGCCAGCTCACGGACAGGGCAAGAGACCCAGTACTTC,.,TRBD1,TRBJ2-5,TRBV18
CASRLAGKGDTQYF,TGCGCCAGCAGACTAGCGGGAAAGGGAGATACGCAGTATTTT,.,TRBD2,TRBJ2-3,TRBV5-1
CASSSRGLAGANTGELFF,TGTGCCAGTAGTAGTAGGGGACTAGCGGGGGCAAACACCGGGGAGCTGTTTTTT,.,TRBD2,TRBJ2-2,TRBV19
CASSTGTQIYEQYF,TGTGCCAGTTCTACCGGGACACAAATCTACGAGCAGTACTTC,.,.,TRBJ2-7,TRBV19
CARSLRIGTDFCEQYF,TGTGCCAGAAGCTTGAGAATTGGGACAGACTTCTGCGAGCAGTACTTC,.,TRBD1,TRBJ2-7,TRBV5-3
CASSYYSYEQYF,TGTGCCAGCAGCTATTACTCCTACGAGCAGTACTTC,.,.,TRBJ2-7,TRBV11-2
CASSQGHNQPQHF,TGTGCCAGCAGCCAAGGACACAATCAGCCCCAGCATTTT,.,.,TRBJ1-5,TRBV3-1/TRBV3-2
CASSSQAGVGNEQFF,TGTGCCAGCAGCTCCCAGGCGGGAGTTGGCAATGAGCAGTTCTTC,.,TRBD2,TRBJ2-1,TRBV7-2
CASSQEEQGGGGYTF,TGTGCCAGCAGCCAAGAGGAACAGGGTGGTGGTGGCTACACCTTC,large,.,TRBJ1-2,TRBV7-6
CASDRATDTQYF,TGTGCCAGCGACAGGGCCACAGATACGCAGTATTTT,once,TRBD1,TRBJ2-3,TRBV5-5
CASSLELDRTFF,TGCGCCAGCAGCTTGGAATTGGACAGGACATTCTTC,once,TRBD1,TRBJ2-1,TRBV5-1
CASSERLAGQRDNEQFF,TGTGCCAGCAGTGAAAGACTAGCGGGGCAGCGAGACAATGAGCAGTTCTTC,few,TRBD2,TRBJ2-1,TRBV6-1
CASSVVAGLSYNEQFF,TGTGCCAGCAGCGTAGTCGCGGGGCTCTCCTACAATGAGCAGTTCTTC,once,.,TRBJ2-1,TRBV9
CSASPGLAGQETQYF,TGCAGTGCTAGTCCTGGACTAGCGGGACAAGAGACCCAGTACTTC,few,TRBD2,TRBJ2-5,TRBV20-1
CASRDGRGVNQPQHF,TGTGCCAGCAGGGACGGCAGGGGAGTAAATCAGCCCCAGCATTTT,.,.,TRBJ1-5,TRBV2
CASSGRDRHTYEQYF,TGTGCCAGCAGTGGCCGGGACAGACATACCTACGAGCAGTACTTC,.,TRBD1,TRBJ2-7,TRBV2
CASSLGQGNFAGNTIYF,TGTGCCAGCAGCTTGGGGCAGGGGAACTTCGCTGGAAACACCATATATTTT,.,.,TRBJ1-3,TRBV5-4
CASSLNRLAGPGELFF,TGTGCCAGCAGCTTAAACCGGCTAGCGGGCCCCGGGGAGCTGTTTTTT,.,TRBD2,TRBJ2-2,TRBV7-2
CASSLGGGLRNTEAFF,TGTGCCAGCAGTCTAGGGGGGGGACTGAGGAACACTGAAGCTTTCTTT,.,.,TRBJ1-1,TRBV28
CASSEARGYTF,TGTGCCAGCAGTGAAGCGCGCGGCTACACCTTC,.,.,TRBJ1-2,TRBV6-1
CASSLAGEVNEAFF,TGTGCCAGCAGCTTAGCAGGGGAAGTCAATGAAGCTTTCTTT,.,.,TRBJ1-1,TRBV7-9
CASSSSGGAGSDTQYF,TGTGCCAGCAGCAGTAGCGGGGGGGCCGGGTCAGATACGCAGTATTTT,.,TRBD2,TRBJ2-3,TRBV5-4
CASSLGQGDRTEAFF,TGTGCCAGCAGCTTGGGACAGGGGGATCGGACTGAAGCTTTCTTT,.,TRBD1,TRBJ1-1,TRBV5-8
CASRRLAGVSGELFF,TGTGCCAGCAGACGGCTAGCGGGAGTTTCAGGGGAGCTGTTTTTT,.,TRBD2,TRBJ2-2,TRBV2
CASSLGLAGGKADTQYF,TGTGCCAGCAGTCTAGGACTAGCGGGGGGGAAGGCAGATACGCAGTATTTT,.,TRBD2,TRBJ2-3,TRBV6-6
CASSISHLAGGRNEQFF,TGTGCCAGTAGTATCTCCCATCTAGCGGGGGGGCGGAATGAGCAGTTCTTC,.,TRBD2,TRBJ2-1,TRBV19
CASSPGAGGMNEQFF,TGTGCCAGCAGCCCCGGGGCGGGAGGAATGAATGAGCAGTTCTTC,once,TRBD2,TRBJ2-1,TRBV9
CASRTTGGNQPQHF,TGTGCCAGCAGGACGACAGGGGGCAATCAGCCCCAGCATTTT,.,TRBD1,TRBJ1-5,TRBV6-5
CASSLAGQDTEAFF,TGTGCCAGCAGCTTAGCGGGCCAGGACACTGAAGCTTTCTTT,.,.,TRBJ1-1,TRBV7-2
CASRPGQGGQPQHF,TGTGCCAGCAGACCGGGACAGGGGGGACAGCCCCAGCATTTT,.,TRBD1,TRBJ1-5,TRBV28
CASTPWGQGRANEQFF,TGTGCCAGCACCCCCTGGGGACAGGGAAGGGCGAATGAGCAGTTCTTC,.,TRBD1,TRBJ2-1,TRBV6-2/TRBV6-3
CASSLEGTSGRFYNEQFF,TGTGCCAGCAGCTTAGAGGGGACTAGCGGGAGATTCTACAATGAGCAGTTCTTC,.,TRBD2,TRBJ2-1,TRBV7-2
CASSIGTSGSGEQFF,TGTGCCAGTAGTATTGGGACTAGCGGGAGTGGTGAGCAGTTCTTC,.,TRBD2,TRBJ2-1,TRBV19
CASGDGTLATDTQYF,TGTGCCAGTGGAGACGGGACCCTAGCGACAGATACGCAGTATTTT,.,.,TRBJ2-3,TRBV19
CASSLALSGANVLTF,TGTGCCAGCAGCTTAGCGCTTAGTGGGGCCAACGTCCTGACTTTC,few,.,TRBJ2-6,TRBV7-9
CASSQAGTSGYNEQFF,TGCGCCAGCAGCCAAGCCGGGACTAGCGGTTACAATGAGCAGTTCTTC,once,TRBD2,TRBJ2-1,TRBV4-3
CASSSRGPGGYTF,TGTGCCAGCAGCTCCAGGGGGCCGGGGGGCTACACCTTC,.,TRBD1,TRBJ1-2,TRBV11-2
CATRGWGADTEAFF,TGTGCCACTCGGGGATGGGGAGCGGACACTGAAGCTTTCTTT,.,.,TRBJ1-1,TRBV27
CASSVGAGGLAEETQYF,TGTGCCAGCAGCGTAGGGGCCGGGGGACTAGCGGAAGAGACCCAGTACTTC,.,TRBD2,TRBJ2-5,TRBV9